Below are 27 T cell receptor beta chains sequenced from a single sample in a study of blood T cell repertoires in COVID-19. Assay: immunoSEQ multiplex PCR; the TCRdb copy retains only in-frame clones and omits some. The repertoire holds 66,000 or so clones, with around 80% as singletons. The sequencing input was peripheral blood. The receptor source for this set is a human donor in a cohort sampled during active COVID-19.

This chain joins TRBV2 and TRBJ1-1, with D possibly being TRBD1 (5 bases). The CDR3 is made up of 15 amino acids. V shed 6 bases and J shed 0 bases, with 14 bases lying between them. The germline CDR1 and CDR2 sequences are SNHLY and FYNNEI. Written as DNA, the CDR3 is TGTGCCAGCAGGGACCAGGGACTGATGAACACTGAAGCTTTCTTT. Amino acids: CASRDQGLMNTEAFF.

The V and J genes are TRBV4-1 and TRBJ2-2; no clear D gene. The CDR3 runs 12 residues. Trimming removed 1 base from V and 8 bases from J, with 5 bases in between. Germline V gives CDR1 MGHRA, CDR2 YSYEKL. CDR3 in amino acids: CASSQGRGELFF. DNA of the CDR3: TGCGCCAGCAGCCAAGGTCGGGGGGAGCTGTTTTTT.

The rearrangement links TRBV28 to TRBJ2-7; D is ambiguous. The ends were cut back, 5 bases at V and 5 bases at J, with 7 bases in the middle. The CDR3 spans 11 residues. Germline CDR1 and CDR2: MDHEN and SYDVKM. CDR3 sequence reads: CASSPRDEQYF. CDR3 sequence (DNA): TGTGCCAGCAGTCCCCGGGACGAGCAGTACTTC.

Comment on this clone: This sample also contains other DNA sequences that code for the same CDR3. The chain recombines TRBV15 with TRBJ1-2, with D tentatively TRBD1 (6 bases). V was pared by 5 bases and J by 8 bases, with 15 bases between. The CDR3 sequence is 13 residues long. Germline V gives CDR1 LNHNV, CDR2 YYDKDF (reference sequence). The CDR3 protein is CATSLRGAGGYTF. CDR3 DNA sequence: TGTGCCACCAGCCTACGGGGGGCTGGGGGCTACACCTTC.

This clone was picked up one time. This chain uses TRBV19 with TRBJ1-2; 10 bases fit TRBD1. The germline V gene encodes CDR1 LNHDA and CDR2 SQIVND (reference sequence). This CDR3 contains 20 residues. The V segment lost 6 bases and the J segment 4 bases; nucleotides outside the gene matches: 23. CDR3 protein: CASSPKKTGTGVGMGYGYTF. The CDR3 DNA follows: TGTGCCAGTAGCCCAAAGAAAACCGGGACAGGGGTCGGAATGGGCTATGGCTACACCTTC.

The rearrangement joins TRBV27 to TRBJ2-3; D ambiguous. There are 15 residues in the CDR3. The germline gives CDR1 MNHEY, CDR2 SMNVEV (reference sequence). With 3 bases removed from V and 4 bases from J, the gap between germline ends came to 14 bases. CDR3 sequence: CASSFWSSLPDTQYF. The CDR3 DNA reads as TGTGCCAGCAGTTTTTGGAGTAGCCTCCCAGATACGCAGTATTTT.

The rearrangement links TRBV30 to TRBJ2-3; 12 bases agree with TRBD2. In germline, CDR1 is GTSNPN, CDR2 SVGIG (reference sequence). The CDR3 totals 15 residues. Unmatched junction bases numbered 1, after V lost 3 bases and J lost 0 bases. The CDR3 region is CAWSGLAGSTDTQYF. CDR3 in DNA: TGTGCCTGGAGCGGACTAGCGGGAAGCACAGATACGCAGTATTTT.

V is TRBV28 and J is TRBJ2-1; D call uncertain. Between the trimmed V and J ends, which lost 1 base and 0 bases, there was a span of 7 bases. CDR1 MDHEN and CDR2 SYDVKM come from the germline V gene. This CDR3 comprises 15 residues. The CDR3: CASSLYADSYNEQFF. As DNA, the CDR3 is TGTGCCAGCAGTTTATATGCGGACTCCTACAATGAGCAGTTCTTC. The complete variable domain, with remaining parts taken from reference TRBV28 and TRBJ2-1, reads DVKVTQSSRYLVKRTGEKVFLECVQDMDHENMFWYRQDPGLGLRLIYFSYDVKMKEKGDIPEGYSVSREKKERFSLILESASTNQTSMYLCASSLYADSYNEQFFGPGTRLTVL.

The chain links TRBV5-1 to TRBJ2-6; D is ambiguous. CDR1 SGHRS and CDR2 YFSETQ come from the germline V gene. V dropped 0 bases and J dropped 4 bases, with 8 bases sitting between them. The CDR3 has 15 residues. The CDR3 DNA follows: TGCGCCAGCAGCTTGGATGGGCCCGGGGCCAACGTCCTGACTTTC. As protein: CASSLDGPGANVLTF.

In this sample, this clone turned up once. V is TRBV28 and J is TRBJ2-7, with 7 bases lining up with TRBD1. Trimming removed 4 bases from V and 1 base from J; junction bases left unmatched: 7. This CDR3 spans 15 amino acids. Germline V gene data show CDR1 as MDHEN and CDR2 as SYDVKM. CDR3: CASSSQGKGSYEQYF. The CDR3 DNA reads TGTGCCAGCAGTTCACAGGGGAAAGGATCCTACGAGCAGTACTTC.

This chain links TRBV5-6 with TRBJ1-5; 7 bases are shared with TRBD1. Germline V gives CDR1 SGHDT, CDR2 YYEEEE. The junction had 4 bases not matched to a gene; V was cut back by 3 bases and J by 1 base. CDR3 length equals 15 residues. The CDR3 sequence: CASSYPGQSNQPQHF. CDR3 in DNA: TGTGCCAGCAGCTATCCGGGACAGAGCAATCAGCCCCAGCATTTT.

This chain uses TRBV6-2 or TRBV6-3 with TRBJ2-7; tentative D call: TRBD1 (6 bases). Germline CDR1 reads MNHEY; CDR2 reads SVGEGT. V lost 2 bases, J lost 4 bases, and 12 bases lay in between. This CDR3 is built from 14 residues. The DNA for the CDR3 is TGTGCCAGCAGTTACCGGACAGCTACTTACGAGCAGTACTTC. This codes for CASSYRTATYEQYF.

V gene TRBV27 combines with J gene TRBJ1-5; TRBD1 matches 9 bases. The CDR3 is made up of 16 amino acids. The germline V gene has CDR1 MNHEY and CDR2 SMNVEV (reference sequence). V dropped 4 bases and J dropped 4; count of bases not matched to a gene: 8. CDR3 region: CASSSRQGGGNQPQHF. As DNA, the CDR3 is TGTGCCAGCAGTTCCCGACAGGGGGGAGGAAATCAGCCCCAGCATTTT.

The chain couples TRBV7-9 to TRBJ1-1; no definite D call. The CDR3 extends over 12 amino acids. CDR1 is SEHNR, CDR2 FQNEAQ, per germline (reference sequence). V was clipped by 2 bases and J by 4 bases, with 5 bases between them. CDR3 nucleotides: TGTGCCAGCAGCTTACCTAGCACTGAAGCTTTCTTT. It encodes CASSLPSTEAFF. Together with reference TRBV7-9 and TRBJ1-1, the CDR3 gives the full variable domain: DTGVSQNPRHKITKRGQNVTFRCDPISEHNRLYWYRQTLGQGPEFLTYFQNEAQLEKSRLLSDRFSAERPKGSFSTLEIQRTEQGDSAMYLCASSLPSTEAFFGQGTRLTVV.

The rearrangement joins TRBV19 to TRBJ1-5, with TRBD1 identical over 10 bases. Germline values: CDR1 LNHDA, CDR2 SQIVND (reference sequence). This CDR3 has 16 amino acids. The J segment lost 6 bases and the V segment lost 4 bases, leaving 9 bases of the junction unmatched. CDR3 region: CASSTRDRGGGQPQHF. CDR3 sequence (DNA): TGTGCCAGTAGTACCAGGGACAGGGGCGGTGGTCAGCCCCAGCATTTT. Full variable domain (missing parts from reference TRBV19 and TRBJ1-5): DGGITQSPKYLFRKEGQNVTLSCEQNLNHDAMYWYRQDPGQGLRLIYYSQIVNDFQKGDIAEGYSVSREKKESFPLTVTSAQKNPTAFYLCASSTRDRGGGQPQHFGDGTRLSIL.

The V and J genes are TRBV28 and TRBJ1-5; 12 nucleotides match TRBD1. Trimming at V came to 7 bases and at J to 2 bases, leaving 9 bases not matched to a gene. The CDR3 is 17 residues long. Germline values: CDR1 MDHEN, CDR2 SYDVKM. CDR3 DNA sequence: TGTGCCAGCAAGGGGGCCGGGACAGGGGGCGGCAATCAGCCCCAGCATTTT. Amino acid sequence: CASKGAGTGGGNQPQHF. The entire variable domain, with the rest obtained from reference TRBV28 and TRBJ1-5, is as follows: DVKVTQSSRYLVKRTGEKVFLECVQDMDHENMFWYRQDPGLGLRLIYFSYDVKMKEKGDIPEGYSVSREKKERFSLILESASTNQTSMYLCASKGAGTGGGNQPQHFGDGTRLSIL.

The J gene is TRBJ1-2, the V gene TRBV6-5; no definite D call. Per germline, CDR1 MNHEY and CDR2 SVGAGI. CDR3 length: 12 residues. Trimming took off 6 bases at V and 8 bases at J, with 13 bases between the two ends. This chain's CDR3 is CASSAGEIGYTF. The CDR3 DNA sequence: TGTGCCAGCAGCGCGGGAGAGATCGGCTACACCTTC.

This clone showed up many times. The V call is TRBV9, the J call TRBJ1-5, with D possibly matching TRBD1 (6 bases). The CDR3 has 15 amino acids. Trimming left V 0 bases short and J 6 bases short, with 13 bases between. Per the germline V gene, CDR1 is SGDLS and CDR2 is YYNGEE. CDR3 amino acids: CASSVEGGVGQPQHF. Here the CDR3 DNA reads TGTGCCAGCAGCGTAGAGGGGGGGGTCGGTCAGCCCCAGCATTTT.

V usage is TRBV27 and J usage is TRBJ2-7, with D uncertain. The CDR3 extends over 14 amino acids. Trimming took off 1 base at V and 2 bases at J, with 9 bases between the two ends. Germline CDR1 is MNHEY and CDR2 is SMNVEV (reference sequence). The CDR3 DNA follows: TGTGCCAGCAGTTTATTCACGGTTCCCTACGAGCAGTACTTC. It yields the protein CASSLFTVPYEQYF.

About this clone itself: One end of the junction is discordant with germline, which a read error may explain. The chain links TRBV6-2 or TRBV6-3 to TRBJ1-1, with D maybe TRBD1 (5 bases). The CDR3 totals 15 residues. Looked up from germline, CDR1 is MNHEY and CDR2 is SVGEGT. The CDR3, as DNA: TGTGCCAGCAGTTACGCCACAGGTGTGAAGACTGAAGCTTTCTTT. Amino acids: CASSYATGVKTEAFF.

The chain carries TRBV7-2 and TRBJ2-7; 8 bases are shared with TRBD1. V lost 5 bases, J lost 7 bases, and 7 bases stayed unmatched. Germline CDR1 SGHTA, CDR2 FQGNSA. The CDR3 consists of 13 residues. The CDR3 loop is CASSPRTGLEQYF. Written as DNA, the CDR3 is TGTGCCAGCAGCCCCCGGACAGGGCTAGAGCAGTACTTC.

V gene TRBV12-3 or TRBV12-4 combines with J gene TRBJ2-7; D is undetermined. The CDR3 loop spans 13 amino acids. Trimming removed 2 bases from V and 3 bases from J, with 8 bases in between. CDR3 sequence reads: CASSLTQNYEQYF. The CDR3 DNA is TGTGCCAGCAGTTTAACCCAGAACTACGAGCAGTACTTC.

The chain is built from TRBV28 and TRBJ2-7; 10 nucleotides line up with TRBD1. Unmatched junction bases numbered 10, after V lost 6 bases and J lost 5 bases. The CDR3 runs 15 residues. Germline CDR1 MDHEN, CDR2 SYDVKM. The CDR3 spells CASSQAGQGIHEQYF. CDR3 DNA sequence: TGTGCCAGCAGCCAAGCGGGACAGGGGATCCACGAGCAGTACTTC.

The CDR3 nucleotides read TGCGCCAGCAGCTTGACTATGGCAAAATACGAGCAGTACTTC. Its translation: CASSLTMAKYEQYF. J is TRBJ2-7 and V is TRBV5-1; D is ambiguous. Trimming left V 1 base short and J 4 bases short, with 12 bases between. Germline CDR1 reads SGHRS; CDR2 reads YFSETQ. The CDR3 has 14 amino acids.

This clone was counted once. The rearrangement uses TRBV5-4 and TRBJ1-2; TRBD1 is a possible D gene (5 bases). The CDR3 runs 12 residues. Germline CDR1 and CDR2: SGHNT and YYREEE (reference sequence). Deletions cut 5 bases from V and 6 bases from J, with 11 bases between. The CDR3 spells CASRQPGDGYTF. The DNA for the CDR3 is TGTGCCAGCAGGCAGCCGGGGGATGGCTACACCTTC.

This clone was recorded only once. The rearrangement uses TRBV3-1 (or the pseudogene TRBV3-2) and TRBJ2-5; 9 nucleotides line up with TRBD2. Germline loops: CDR1 LGHDT, CDR2 YNNKEL (reference sequence). The CDR3 loop spans 18 amino acids. V gave up 6 bases and J gave up 2 bases; unmatched junction bases: 16. The CDR3 coding sequence is TGTGCCAGCAGAAGAGTGGTAGCGGGAGAGGTGGGACAAGAGACCCAGTACTTC. It yields the protein CASRRVVAGEVGQETQYF.

The chain uses TRBV18 and TRBJ2-5, with D maybe TRBD2 (5 bases). CDR1 is KGHSH, CDR2 LQKENI, per germline. Trimming left V 3 bases short and J 5 bases short, with 22 bases between. This CDR3 comprises 17 residues. CDR3 sequence reads: CASSPLLGARSGETQYF. The DNA for the CDR3 is TGTGCCAGCTCACCCCTCCTGGGAGCGCGTTCGGGGGAGACCCAGTACTTC.